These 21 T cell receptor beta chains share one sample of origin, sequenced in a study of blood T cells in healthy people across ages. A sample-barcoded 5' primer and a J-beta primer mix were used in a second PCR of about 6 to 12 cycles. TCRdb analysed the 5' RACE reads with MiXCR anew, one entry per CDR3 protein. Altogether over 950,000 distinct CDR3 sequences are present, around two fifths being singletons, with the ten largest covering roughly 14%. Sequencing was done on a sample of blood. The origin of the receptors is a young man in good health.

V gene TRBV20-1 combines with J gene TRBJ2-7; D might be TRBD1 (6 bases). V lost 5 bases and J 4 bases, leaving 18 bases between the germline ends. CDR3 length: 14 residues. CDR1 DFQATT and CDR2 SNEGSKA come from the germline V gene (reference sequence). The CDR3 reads CSALQMTGFYEQYF. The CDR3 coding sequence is TGCAGTGCTCTACAAATGACAGGTTTTTACGAGCAGTACTTC.

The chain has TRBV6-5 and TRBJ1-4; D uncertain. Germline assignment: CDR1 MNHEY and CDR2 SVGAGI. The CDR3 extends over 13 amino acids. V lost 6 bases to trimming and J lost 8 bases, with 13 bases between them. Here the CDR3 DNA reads TGTGCCAGCAGCCTCACTGTTGTAGAAAAACTGTTTTTT. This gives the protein CASSLTVVEKLFF.

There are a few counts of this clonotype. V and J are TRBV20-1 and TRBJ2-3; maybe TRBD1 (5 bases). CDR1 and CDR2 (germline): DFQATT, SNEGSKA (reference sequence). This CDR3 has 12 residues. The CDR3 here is CSLVVGPDTQYF. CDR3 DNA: TGCAGCTTAGTAGTGGGGCCAGATACGCAGTATTTT.

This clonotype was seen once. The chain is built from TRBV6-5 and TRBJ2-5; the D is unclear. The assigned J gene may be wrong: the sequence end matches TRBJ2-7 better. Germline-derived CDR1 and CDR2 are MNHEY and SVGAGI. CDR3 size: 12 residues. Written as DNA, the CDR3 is TGTGCCAGCAGCAGAGTCGGCGACGAGCAGTACTTC. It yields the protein CASSRVGDEQYF.

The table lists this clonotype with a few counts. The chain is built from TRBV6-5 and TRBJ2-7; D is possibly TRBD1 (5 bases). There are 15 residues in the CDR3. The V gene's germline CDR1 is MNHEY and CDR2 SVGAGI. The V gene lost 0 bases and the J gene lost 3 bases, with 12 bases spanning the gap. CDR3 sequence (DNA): TGTGCCAGCAGTTACTCTCCAGGGCCGGGCTACGAGCAGTACTTC. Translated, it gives CASSYSPGPGYEQYF.

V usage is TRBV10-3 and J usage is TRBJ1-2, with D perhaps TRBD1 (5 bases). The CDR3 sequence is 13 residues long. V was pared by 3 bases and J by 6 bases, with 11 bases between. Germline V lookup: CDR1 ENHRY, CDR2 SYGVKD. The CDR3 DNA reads TGTGCCATCAGTGATGTTGGGGCGAATGGCTACACCTTC. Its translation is CAISDVGANGYTF.

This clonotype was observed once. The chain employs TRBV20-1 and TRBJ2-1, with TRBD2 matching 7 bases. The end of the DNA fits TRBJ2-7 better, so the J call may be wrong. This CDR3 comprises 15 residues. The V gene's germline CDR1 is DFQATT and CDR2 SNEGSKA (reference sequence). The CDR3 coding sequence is TGCAGTGCCAGTAGCGGGTACAGCTCCTACAATGAGCAGTACTTC. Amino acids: CSASSGYSSYNEQYF.

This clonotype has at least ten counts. The CDR3 DNA is TGTGCCAGCAGCCAGGCGACAGGGGGAGATGAAAAACTGTTTTTT. Residues: CASSQATGGDEKLFF. This chain uses TRBV4-2 with TRBJ1-4; 9 nucleotides align to TRBD1. The trim removed 3 bases at V and 6 bases at J, leaving 5 bases unmatched. The CDR3 totals 15 residues. The germline V gene has CDR1 LGHNA and CDR2 YNFKEQ.

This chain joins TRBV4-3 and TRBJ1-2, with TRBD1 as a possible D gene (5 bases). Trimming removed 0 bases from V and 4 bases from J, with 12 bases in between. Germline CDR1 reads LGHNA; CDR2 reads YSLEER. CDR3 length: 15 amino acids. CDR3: CASSQDRGDSYGYTF. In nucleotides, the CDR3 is TGCGCCAGCAGCCAAGATCGGGGTGACAGCTATGGCTACACCTTC.

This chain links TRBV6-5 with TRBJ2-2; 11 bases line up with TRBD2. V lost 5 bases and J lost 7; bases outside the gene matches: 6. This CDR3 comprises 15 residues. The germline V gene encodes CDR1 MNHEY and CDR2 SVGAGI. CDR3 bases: TGTGCCAGCAGTCCACTAGCGGGGGCAAACGGGGAGCTGTTTTTT. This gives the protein CASSPLAGANGELFF.

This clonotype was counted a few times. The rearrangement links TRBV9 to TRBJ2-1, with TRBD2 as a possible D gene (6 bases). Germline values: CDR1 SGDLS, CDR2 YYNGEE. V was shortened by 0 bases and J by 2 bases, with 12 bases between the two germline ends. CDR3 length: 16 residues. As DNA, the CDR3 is TGTGCCAGCAGCGTAGCTTCCGGGACTGCCTACAATGAGCAGTTCTTC. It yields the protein CASSVASGTAYNEQFF. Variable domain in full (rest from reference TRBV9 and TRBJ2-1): DSGVTQTPKHLITATGQRVTLRCSPRSGDLSVYWYQQSLDQGLQFLIQYYNGEERAKGNILERFSAQQFPDLHSELNLSSLELGDSALYFCASSVASGTAYNEQFFGPGTRLTVL.

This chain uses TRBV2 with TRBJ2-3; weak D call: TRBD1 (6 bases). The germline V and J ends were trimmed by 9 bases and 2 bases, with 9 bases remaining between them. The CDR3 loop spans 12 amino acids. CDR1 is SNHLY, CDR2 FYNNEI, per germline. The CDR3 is CARRTATDTQYF. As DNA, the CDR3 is TGTGCCAGACGGACAGCCACAGATACGCAGTATTTT.

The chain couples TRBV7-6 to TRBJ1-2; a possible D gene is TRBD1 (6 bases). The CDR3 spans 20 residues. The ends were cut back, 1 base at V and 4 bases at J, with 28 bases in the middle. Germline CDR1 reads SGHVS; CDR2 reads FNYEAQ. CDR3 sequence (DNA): TGTGCCAGCAGCTTAGAGTTTATTCCGGGACATGCAACCGGGGGCTATGGCTACACCTTC. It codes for CASSLEFIPGHATGGYGYTF. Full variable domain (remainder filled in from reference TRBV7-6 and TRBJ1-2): GAGVSQSPRYKVTKRGQDVALRCDPISGHVSLYWYRQALGQGPEFLTYFNYEAQQDKSGLPNDRFSAERPEGSISTLTIQRTEQRDSAMYRCASSLEFIPGHATGGYGYTFGSGTRLTVV.

In DNA, the CDR3 is TGTGCCAGCAGCTGGGGGGGCCTGGGGAACACTGAAGCTTTCTTT. Translation gives CASSWGGLGNTEAFF. This chain joins TRBV7-2 and TRBJ1-1, with a possible D match to TRBD1 (6 bases). V was cut by 4 bases and J by 1 base, with 13 bases left in between. Germline CDR1 and CDR2: SGHTA and FQGNSA. The CDR3 has 15 amino acids.

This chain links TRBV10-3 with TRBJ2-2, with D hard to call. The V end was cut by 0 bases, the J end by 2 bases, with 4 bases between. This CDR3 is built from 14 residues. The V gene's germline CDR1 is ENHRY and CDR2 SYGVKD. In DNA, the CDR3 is TGTGCCATCAGTGAGTCGTTTAACACCGGGGAGCTGTTTTTT. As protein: CAISESFNTGELFF.

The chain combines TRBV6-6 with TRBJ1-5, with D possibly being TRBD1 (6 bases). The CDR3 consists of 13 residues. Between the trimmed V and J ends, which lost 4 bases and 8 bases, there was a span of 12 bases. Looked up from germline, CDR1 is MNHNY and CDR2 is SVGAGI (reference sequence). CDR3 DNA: TGTGCCAGCAGTTCGGGACACTCGGAGCCCCAGCATTTT. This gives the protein CASSSGHSEPQHF.

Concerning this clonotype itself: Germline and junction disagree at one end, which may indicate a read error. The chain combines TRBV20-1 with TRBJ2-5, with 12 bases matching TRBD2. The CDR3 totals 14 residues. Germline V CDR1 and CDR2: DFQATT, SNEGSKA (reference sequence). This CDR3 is CSARTSGNQEAQYF. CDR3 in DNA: TGCAGTGCAAGGACTAGCGGGAACCAAGAGGCCCAGTACTTC.

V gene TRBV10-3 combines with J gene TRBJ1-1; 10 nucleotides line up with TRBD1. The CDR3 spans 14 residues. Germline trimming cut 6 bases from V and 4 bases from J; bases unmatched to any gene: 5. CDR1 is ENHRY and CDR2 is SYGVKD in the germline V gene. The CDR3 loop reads CAIRNDRGLTEAFF. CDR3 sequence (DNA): TGTGCCATCAGAAACGACAGGGGGCTCACTGAAGCTTTCTTT.

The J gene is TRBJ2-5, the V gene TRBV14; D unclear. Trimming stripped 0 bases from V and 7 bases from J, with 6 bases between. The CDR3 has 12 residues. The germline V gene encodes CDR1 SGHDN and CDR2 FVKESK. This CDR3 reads CASSQEKGTQYF. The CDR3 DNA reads TGTGCCAGCAGCCAAGAGAAAGGGACCCAGTACTTC. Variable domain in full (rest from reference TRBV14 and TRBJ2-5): EAGVTQFPSHSVIEKGQTVTLRCDPISGHDNLYWYRRVMGKEIKFLLHFVKESKQDESGMPNNRFLAERTGGTYSTLKVQPAELEDSGVYFCASSQEKGTQYFGPGTRLLVL.

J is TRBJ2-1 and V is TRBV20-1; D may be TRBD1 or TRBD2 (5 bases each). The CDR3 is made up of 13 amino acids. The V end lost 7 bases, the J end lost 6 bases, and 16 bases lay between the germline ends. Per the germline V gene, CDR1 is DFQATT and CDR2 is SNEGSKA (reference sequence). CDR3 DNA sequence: TGCAGTGTTCCGGGACGGACCAGCAATGAGCAGTTCTTC. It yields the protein CSVPGRTSNEQFF.

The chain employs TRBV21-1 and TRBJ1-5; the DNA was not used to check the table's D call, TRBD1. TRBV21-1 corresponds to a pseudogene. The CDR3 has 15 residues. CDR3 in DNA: TGTGCCAGCAGCACCCGGACAGGGGTCGAGCAGCCCCAGCATTTT. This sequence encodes CASSTRTGVEQPQHF.